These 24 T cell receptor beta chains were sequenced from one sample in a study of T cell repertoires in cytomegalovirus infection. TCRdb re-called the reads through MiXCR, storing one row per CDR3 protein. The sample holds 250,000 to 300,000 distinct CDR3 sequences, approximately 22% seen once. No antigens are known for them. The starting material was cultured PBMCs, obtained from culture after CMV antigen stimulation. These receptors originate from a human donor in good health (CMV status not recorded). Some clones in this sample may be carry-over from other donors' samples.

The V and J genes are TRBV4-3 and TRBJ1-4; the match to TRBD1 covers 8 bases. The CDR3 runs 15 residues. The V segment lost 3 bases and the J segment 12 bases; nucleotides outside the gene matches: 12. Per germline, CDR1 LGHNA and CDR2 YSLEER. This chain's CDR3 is CASSQDRVTMRELFF. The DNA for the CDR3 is TGCGCCAGCAGCCAGGACAGGGTTACAATGAGGGAACTGTTTTTT.

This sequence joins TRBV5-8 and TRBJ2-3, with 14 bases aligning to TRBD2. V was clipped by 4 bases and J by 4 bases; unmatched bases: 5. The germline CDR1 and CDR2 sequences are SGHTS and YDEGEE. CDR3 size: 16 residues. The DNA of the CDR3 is TGTGCCAGCAGCACGGGACTAGCGGGAGAGGCAGATACGCAGTATTTT. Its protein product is CASSTGLAGEADTQYF.

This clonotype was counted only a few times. CDR3 bases: TGTGCCAGCAGCGCCCACAGGGTGTGGAGCAATCAGCCCCAGCATTTT. This gives the protein CASSAHRVWSNQPQHF. The chain is built from TRBV9 and TRBJ1-5, with D perhaps matching TRBD1 (6 bases). The CDR3 has 16 amino acids. V lost 3 bases, J lost 1 base, and 14 bases lay in between. Germline V gene lookup returns CDR1 SGDLS and CDR2 YYNGEE.

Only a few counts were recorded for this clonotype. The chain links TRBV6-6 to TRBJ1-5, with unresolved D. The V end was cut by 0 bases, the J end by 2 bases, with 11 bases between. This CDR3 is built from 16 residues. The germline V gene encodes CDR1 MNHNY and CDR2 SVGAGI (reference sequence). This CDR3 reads CASSYSSRRGNQPQHF. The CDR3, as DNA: TGTGCCAGCAGTTACTCGAGTCGGCGGGGCAATCAGCCCCAGCATTTT.

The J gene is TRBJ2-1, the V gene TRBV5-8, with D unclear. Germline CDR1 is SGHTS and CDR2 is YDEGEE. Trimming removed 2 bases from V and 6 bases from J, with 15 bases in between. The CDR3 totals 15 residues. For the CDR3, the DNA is TGTGCCAGCAGCTTCTTCCCGGGCCCAGGCAATGAGCAGTTCTTC. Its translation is CASSFFPGPGNEQFF.

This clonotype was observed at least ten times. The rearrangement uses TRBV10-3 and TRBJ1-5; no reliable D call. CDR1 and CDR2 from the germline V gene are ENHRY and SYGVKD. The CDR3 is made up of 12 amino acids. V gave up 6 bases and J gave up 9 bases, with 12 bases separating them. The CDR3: CAIRAEQGPQHF. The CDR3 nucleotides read TGTGCCATCAGAGCAGAGCAAGGGCCCCAGCATTTT.

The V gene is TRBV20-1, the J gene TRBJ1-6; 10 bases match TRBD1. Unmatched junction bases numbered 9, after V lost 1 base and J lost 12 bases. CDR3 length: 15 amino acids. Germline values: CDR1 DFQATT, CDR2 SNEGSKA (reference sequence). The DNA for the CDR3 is TGCAGTGCTAGAGTCCCGGGACAGGGGTTTAAACCCCTCCACTTT. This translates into CSARVPGQGFKPLHF.

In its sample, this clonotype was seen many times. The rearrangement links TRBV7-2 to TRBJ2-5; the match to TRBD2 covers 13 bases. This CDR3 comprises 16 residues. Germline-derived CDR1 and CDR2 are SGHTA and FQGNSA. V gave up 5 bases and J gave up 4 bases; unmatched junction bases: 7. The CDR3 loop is CASSVLLAGGGETQYF. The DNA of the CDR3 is TGTGCCAGCAGCGTACTACTAGCGGGAGGGGGAGAGACCCAGTACTTC.

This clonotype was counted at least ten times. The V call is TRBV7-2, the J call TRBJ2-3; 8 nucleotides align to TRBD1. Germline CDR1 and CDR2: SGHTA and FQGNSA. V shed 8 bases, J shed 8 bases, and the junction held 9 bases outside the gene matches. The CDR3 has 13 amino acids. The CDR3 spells CASATGVLRTQYF. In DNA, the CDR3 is TGTGCCAGCGCGACAGGGGTCCTGCGTACGCAGTATTTT.

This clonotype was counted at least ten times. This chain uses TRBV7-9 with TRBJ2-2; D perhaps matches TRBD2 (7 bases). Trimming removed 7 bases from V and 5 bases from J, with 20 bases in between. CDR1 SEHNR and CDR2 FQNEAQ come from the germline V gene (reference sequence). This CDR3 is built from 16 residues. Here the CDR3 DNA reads TGTGCCAGCAACGCGATCCGGGGGGCTGATACCGGGGAGCTGTTTTTT. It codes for CASNAIRGADTGELFF.

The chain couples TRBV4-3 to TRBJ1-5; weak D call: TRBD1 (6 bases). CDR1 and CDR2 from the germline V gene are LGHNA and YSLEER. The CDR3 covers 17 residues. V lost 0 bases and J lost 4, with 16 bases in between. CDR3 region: CASSQDITGRRNQPQHF. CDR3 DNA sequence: TGCGCCAGCAGCCAAGATATAACAGGGAGAAGGAATCAGCCCCAGCATTTT.

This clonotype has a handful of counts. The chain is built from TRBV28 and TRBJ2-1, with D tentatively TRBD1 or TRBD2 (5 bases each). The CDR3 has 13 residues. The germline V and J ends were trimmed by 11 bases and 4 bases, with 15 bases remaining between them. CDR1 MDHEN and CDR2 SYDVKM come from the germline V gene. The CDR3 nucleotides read TGTGCCGCACAGGCCAGGGAGTACAATGAGCAGTTCTTC. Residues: CAAQAREYNEQFF.

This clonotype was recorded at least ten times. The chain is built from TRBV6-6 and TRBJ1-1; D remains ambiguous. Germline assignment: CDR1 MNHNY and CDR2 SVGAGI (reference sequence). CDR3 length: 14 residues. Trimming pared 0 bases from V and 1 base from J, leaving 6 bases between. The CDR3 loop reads CASSYSTQNTEAFF. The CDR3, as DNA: TGTGCCAGCAGTTACTCGACACAGAACACTGAAGCTTTCTTT.

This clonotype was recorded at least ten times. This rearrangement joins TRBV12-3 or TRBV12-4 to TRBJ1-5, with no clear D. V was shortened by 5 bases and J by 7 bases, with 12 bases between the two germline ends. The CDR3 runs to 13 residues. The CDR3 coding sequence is TGTGCCAGCAGTACCCAGCTCGGGCAGCCCCAGCATTTT. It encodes CASSTQLGQPQHF.

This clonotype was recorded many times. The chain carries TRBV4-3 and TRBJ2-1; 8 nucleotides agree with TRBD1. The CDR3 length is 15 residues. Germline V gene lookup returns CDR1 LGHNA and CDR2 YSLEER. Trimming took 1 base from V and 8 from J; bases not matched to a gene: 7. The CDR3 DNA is TGCGCCAGCAGCCAAGTCCCGGGACAGGACTATGAGCAGTTCTTC. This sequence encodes CASSQVPGQDYEQFF.

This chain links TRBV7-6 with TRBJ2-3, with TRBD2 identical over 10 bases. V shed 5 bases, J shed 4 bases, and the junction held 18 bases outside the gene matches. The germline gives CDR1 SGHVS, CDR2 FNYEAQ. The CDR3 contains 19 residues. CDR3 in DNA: TGTGCCAGCAGCAAAGCGCGAACTAGCGGGAAAAGAGTCCCAGATACGCAGTATTTT. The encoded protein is CASSKARTSGKRVPDTQYF.

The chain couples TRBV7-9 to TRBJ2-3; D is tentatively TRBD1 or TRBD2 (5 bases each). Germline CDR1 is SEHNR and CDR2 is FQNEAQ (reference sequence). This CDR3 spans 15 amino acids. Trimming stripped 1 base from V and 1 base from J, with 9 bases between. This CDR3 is CASSLGGTGTDTQYF. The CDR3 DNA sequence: TGTGCCAGCAGCTTAGGGGGGACCGGCACAGATACGCAGTATTTT.

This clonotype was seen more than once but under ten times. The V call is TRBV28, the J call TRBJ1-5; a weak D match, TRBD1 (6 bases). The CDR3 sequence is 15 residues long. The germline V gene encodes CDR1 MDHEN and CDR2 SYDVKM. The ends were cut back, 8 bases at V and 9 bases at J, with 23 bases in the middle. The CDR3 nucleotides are TGTGCCAGCCGCCAGGGAGGGGGGGGAGTATGGCCCCAGCATTTT. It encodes CASRQGGGGVWPQHF.

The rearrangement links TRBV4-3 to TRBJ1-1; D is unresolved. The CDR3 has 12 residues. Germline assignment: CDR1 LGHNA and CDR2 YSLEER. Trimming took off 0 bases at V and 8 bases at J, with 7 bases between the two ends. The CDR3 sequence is CASSQDAREAFF. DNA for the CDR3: TGCGCCAGCAGCCAAGATGCCAGAGAAGCTTTCTTT.

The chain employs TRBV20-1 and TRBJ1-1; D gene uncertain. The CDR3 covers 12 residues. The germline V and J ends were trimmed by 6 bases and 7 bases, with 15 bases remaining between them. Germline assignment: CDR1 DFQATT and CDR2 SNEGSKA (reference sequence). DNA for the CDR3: TGCAGTGCGCCGTGGTTCATGGTTGAAGCTTTCTTT. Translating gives CSAPWFMVEAFF.

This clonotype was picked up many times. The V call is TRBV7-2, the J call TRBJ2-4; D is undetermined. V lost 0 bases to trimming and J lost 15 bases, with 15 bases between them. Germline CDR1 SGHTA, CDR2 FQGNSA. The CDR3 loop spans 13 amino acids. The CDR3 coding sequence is TGTGCCAGCAGCTTAGCGCAGGCCCACAATGTGTACTTC. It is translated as CASSLAQAHNVYF.

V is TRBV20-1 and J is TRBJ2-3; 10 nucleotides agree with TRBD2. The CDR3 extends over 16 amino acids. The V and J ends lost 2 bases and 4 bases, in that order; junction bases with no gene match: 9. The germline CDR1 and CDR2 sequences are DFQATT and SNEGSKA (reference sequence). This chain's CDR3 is CSARIRTSGPPDTQYF. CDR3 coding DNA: TGCAGTGCTAGAATCCGGACTAGCGGTCCCCCAGATACGCAGTATTTT.

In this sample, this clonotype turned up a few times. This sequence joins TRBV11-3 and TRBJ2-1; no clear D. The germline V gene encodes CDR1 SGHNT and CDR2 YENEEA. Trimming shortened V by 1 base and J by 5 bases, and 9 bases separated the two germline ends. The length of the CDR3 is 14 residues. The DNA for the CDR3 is TGTGCCAGCAGCTTAGGTGGTTTTAACAATGAGCAGTTCTTC. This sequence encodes CASSLGGFNNEQFF.

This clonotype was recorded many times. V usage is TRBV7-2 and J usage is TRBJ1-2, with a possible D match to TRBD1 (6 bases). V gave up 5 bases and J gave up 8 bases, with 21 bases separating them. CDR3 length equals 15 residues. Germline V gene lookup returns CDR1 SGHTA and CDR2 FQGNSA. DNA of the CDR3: TGTGCCAGCAGCCCCCAACCCAGCAGGGGCGGAGGCTACACCTTC. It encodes CASSPQPSRGGGYTF.